This T cell receptor beta chain was profiled in a study of cytomegalovirus exposure and HLA in healthy donors. General study findings and limits: With high specificity and sensitivity, the classifier reportedly diagnosed cytomegalovirus status. Later analysis identified 16,000 or so TCR beta sequences associated with HLA alleles, using a false discovery rate threshold of 0.05. Researchers catalogued approximately 170 TCR beta chains as cytomegalovirus-associated. A previous analysis found most TCR beta V segments productive roughly 90% or roughly 30% of the time.

The primer mix had 60 Vbeta and 13 Jbeta primers. TCRdb's copy holds only in-frame clones and misses some; the assay was immunoSEQ multiplex PCR. The sample has some 150,000 clones; approximately 78% are singletons. Turning to this clone: The antigen is undetermined.

Germline V gives CDR1 SNHLY, CDR2 FYNNEI. CDR3 size: 14 residues. V was shortened by 6 bases and J by 5 bases, with 16 bases between the two germline ends. The receptor comes from a woman aged 30 to 39 in good health and CMV-seropositive. This sequence joins TRBV2 and TRBJ2-5; D is possibly TRBD1 (5 bases). The sequencing sample was made of PBMCs. The CDR3 DNA is TGTGCCAGCAGGACTCAATATAGGGGCGAGACCCAGTACTTC. As protein: CASRTQYRGETQYF.